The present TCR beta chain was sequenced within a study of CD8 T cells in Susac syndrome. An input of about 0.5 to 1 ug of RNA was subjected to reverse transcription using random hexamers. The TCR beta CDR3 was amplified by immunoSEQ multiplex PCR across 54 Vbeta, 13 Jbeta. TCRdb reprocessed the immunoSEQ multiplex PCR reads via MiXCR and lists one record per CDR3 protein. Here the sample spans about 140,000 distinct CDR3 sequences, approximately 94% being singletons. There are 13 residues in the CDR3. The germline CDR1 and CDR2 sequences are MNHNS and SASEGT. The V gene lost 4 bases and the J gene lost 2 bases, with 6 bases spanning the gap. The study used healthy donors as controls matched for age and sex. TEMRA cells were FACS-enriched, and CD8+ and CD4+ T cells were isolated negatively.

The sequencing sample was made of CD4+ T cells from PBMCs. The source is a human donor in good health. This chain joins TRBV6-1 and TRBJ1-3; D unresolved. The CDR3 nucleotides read TGTGCCAGCAGTGGACTGACTGGAAACACCATATATTTT. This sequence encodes CASSGLTGNTIYF.